The rows below give T cell receptor beta chains drawn from one sample of a study of blood T cell repertoires in COVID-19. Sequencing was performed with immunoSEQ multiplex PCR; in TCRdb, only in-frame clones are kept and a portion is missing. The sample records around 320,000 clones, 85% to 90% being singletons. Sequencing was carried out using PBMCs or T cells enriched from blood (not recorded which). These receptor sequences come from a woman aged 45-59 years who had been exposed to COVID-19. Both conserved end residues are part of each CDR3. Each record gives: V gene, J gene, D gene, clone size, CDR3 protein, CDR3 DNA. The D gene is left open where the match is weak. Clone sizes are given selectively: once, few, many, or a class where the clone is expanded.

V gene: TRBV11-2
J gene: TRBJ2-2
D gene: TRBD2
clone size: NA
CDR3 protein: CASSRSGKNTGELFF
CDR3 DNA: TGTGCCAGCAGCAGAAGCGGGAAAAACACCGGGGAGCTGTTTTTT

V gene: TRBV6-5
J gene: TRBJ2-7
D gene: NA
clone size: NA
CDR3 protein: CASSYRREYEQYF
CDR3 DNA: TGTGCCAGCAGTTACCGCAGGGAATACGAGCAGTACTTC

V gene: TRBV5-4
J gene: TRBJ1-2
D gene: TRBD1
clone size: NA
CDR3 protein: CASSNGQGIGGYTF
CDR3 DNA: TGTGCCAGCAGCAATGGACAGGGGATAGGGGGCTACACCTTC

V gene: TRBV3-1/TRBV3-2
J gene: TRBJ2-1
D gene: NA
clone size: NA
CDR3 protein: CASSQRGALDEQFF
CDR3 DNA: TGTGCCAGCAGCCAACGGGGGGCCCTCGATGAGCAGTTCTTC

V gene: TRBV7-2
J gene: TRBJ1-2
D gene: TRBD1
clone size: once
CDR3 protein: CASSPQGAQGGYTF
CDR3 DNA: TGTGCCAGCAGCCCACAGGGGGCTCAGGGTGGCTACACCTTC

V gene: TRBV3-1/TRBV3-2
J gene: TRBJ2-2
D gene: TRBD2
clone size: NA
CDR3 protein: CASSQVRLAGDTGELFF
CDR3 DNA: TGTGCCAGCAGCCAAGTGAGACTAGCGGGGGACACCGGGGAGCTGTTTTTT

V gene: TRBV4-1
J gene: TRBJ2-2
D gene: TRBD2
clone size: once
CDR3 protein: CASGLAGGNTGELFF
CDR3 DNA: TGCGCCAGCGGACTAGCGGGGGGGAACACCGGGGAGCTGTTTTTT

V gene: TRBV7-2
J gene: TRBJ2-7
D gene: NA
clone size: NA
CDR3 protein: CASSSGGSYEQYF
CDR3 DNA: TGTGCCAGCAGCTCGGGGGGCAGTTACGAGCAGTACTTC

V gene: TRBV19
J gene: TRBJ2-3
D gene: NA
clone size: NA
CDR3 protein: CASSIGGSMADTQYF
CDR3 DNA: TGTGCCAGTAGTATTGGGGGCAGCATGGCGGATACGCAGTATTTT

V gene: TRBV5-1
J gene: TRBJ1-6
D gene: NA
clone size: once
CDR3 protein: CASSLAPSNNSPLHF
CDR3 DNA: TGCGCCAGCAGCTTGGCCCCATCCAATAATTCACCCCTCCACTTT

V gene: TRBV10-2
J gene: TRBJ2-7
D gene: TRBD2
clone size: NA
CDR3 protein: CASSAGAGGNEQYF
CDR3 DNA: TGCGCCAGCTCCGCCGGGGCGGGGGGGAACGAGCAGTACTTC

V gene: TRBV28
J gene: TRBJ1-5
D gene: NA
clone size: NA
CDR3 protein: CASSTTDSSNQPQHF
CDR3 DNA: TGTGCCAGCAGTACCACCGACAGCAGCAATCAGCCCCAGCATTTT

V gene: TRBV5-1
J gene: TRBJ1-6
D gene: TRBD1
clone size: NA
CDR3 protein: CASSSGTDNSPLHF
CDR3 DNA: TGCGCCAGCAGCTCCGGGACAGATAATTCACCCCTCCACTTT

V gene: TRBV3-1/TRBV3-2
J gene: TRBJ1-1
D gene: TRBD1
clone size: NA
CDR3 protein: CASSKGGGGVMNTEAFF
CDR3 DNA: TGTGCCAGCAGCAAAGGGGGCGGTGGGGTTATGAACACTGAAGCTTTCTTT

V gene: TRBV2
J gene: TRBJ2-7
D gene: NA
clone size: NA
CDR3 protein: CASRGSDSYEQYF
CDR3 DNA: TGTGCCAGCAGGGGTAGCGACTCCTACGAGCAGTACTTC

V gene: TRBV5-4
J gene: TRBJ1-4
D gene: TRBD1
clone size: NA
CDR3 protein: CASSSSDRGSEKLFF
CDR3 DNA: TGTGCCAGCAGCTCGTCTGACAGGGGGAGCGAAAAACTGTTTTTT

V gene: TRBV5-4
J gene: TRBJ2-1
D gene: TRBD2
clone size: once
CDR3 protein: CASSWGTSGGNEQFF
CDR3 DNA: TGTGCCAGCAGCTGGGGGACTAGCGGGGGAAATGAGCAGTTCTTC

V gene: TRBV5-1
J gene: TRBJ1-4
D gene: TRBD1
clone size: NA
CDR3 protein: CASSSFPTGTTNEKLFF
CDR3 DNA: TGCGCCAGCAGCTCCTTTCCGACAGGGACAACTAATGAAAAACTGTTTTTT

V gene: TRBV10-3
J gene: TRBJ2-1
D gene: TRBD2
clone size: NA
CDR3 protein: CAISESTWGGGNEQFF
CDR3 DNA: TGTGCCATCAGTGAGTCTACCTGGGGGGGAGGCAATGAGCAGTTCTTC

V gene: TRBV20-1
J gene: TRBJ2-5
D gene: NA
clone size: NA
CDR3 protein: CSARGASQYF
CDR3 DNA: TGCAGTGCTAGAGGGGCGTCCCAGTACTTC

V gene: TRBV5-1
J gene: TRBJ2-2
D gene: TRBD1
clone size: NA
CDR3 protein: CASSRDRGIGGELFF
CDR3 DNA: TGCGCCAGCAGCAGGGACAGGGGGATAGGCGGGGAGCTGTTTTTT

V gene: TRBV4-1
J gene: TRBJ1-5
D gene: NA
clone size: NA
CDR3 protein: CASSQFVEVSSPQHF
CDR3 DNA: TGCGCCAGCAGCCAATTCGTGGAGGTTTCTTCGCCCCAGCATTTT

V gene: TRBV14
J gene: TRBJ2-2
D gene: NA
clone size: NA
CDR3 protein: CASSPSSGDAGELFF
CDR3 DNA: TGTGCCAGCAGTCCAAGTTCAGGGGACGCCGGGGAGCTGTTTTTT

V gene: TRBV2
J gene: TRBJ1-2
D gene: NA
clone size: few
CDR3 protein: CASSEGLNYGYTF
CDR3 DNA: TGTGCCAGCAGTGAGGGACTAAACTATGGCTACACCTTC

V gene: TRBV2
J gene: TRBJ1-1
D gene: NA
clone size: NA
CDR3 protein: CASSDSRQDCAEAFF
CDR3 DNA: TGTGCCAGCAGTGATAGCCGACAGGATTGCGCTGAAGCTTTCTTT

V gene: TRBV30
J gene: TRBJ1-6
D gene: TRBD1
clone size: few
CDR3 protein: CAWSGRTGTVPLHF
CDR3 DNA: TGTGCCTGGAGTGGCCGCACTGGGACAGTCCCCCTCCACTTT

V gene: TRBV19
J gene: TRBJ2-5
D gene: TRBD1
clone size: NA
CDR3 protein: CASSTSGQKPSFTQYF
CDR3 DNA: TGTGCCAGTAGTACATCGGGACAGAAGCCGTCGTTCACCCAGTACTTC

V gene: TRBV28
J gene: TRBJ2-7
D gene: TRBD1
clone size: NA
CDR3 protein: CASSLTPTGREQYF
CDR3 DNA: TGTGCCAGCAGTTTAACCCCGACAGGGCGGGAGCAGTACTTC

V gene: TRBV5-1
J gene: TRBJ2-2
D gene: TRBD1
clone size: NA
CDR3 protein: CASSLPGQGAAGELFF
CDR3 DNA: TGCGCCAGCAGCCTGCCGGGACAGGGGGCAGCCGGGGAGCTGTTTTTT